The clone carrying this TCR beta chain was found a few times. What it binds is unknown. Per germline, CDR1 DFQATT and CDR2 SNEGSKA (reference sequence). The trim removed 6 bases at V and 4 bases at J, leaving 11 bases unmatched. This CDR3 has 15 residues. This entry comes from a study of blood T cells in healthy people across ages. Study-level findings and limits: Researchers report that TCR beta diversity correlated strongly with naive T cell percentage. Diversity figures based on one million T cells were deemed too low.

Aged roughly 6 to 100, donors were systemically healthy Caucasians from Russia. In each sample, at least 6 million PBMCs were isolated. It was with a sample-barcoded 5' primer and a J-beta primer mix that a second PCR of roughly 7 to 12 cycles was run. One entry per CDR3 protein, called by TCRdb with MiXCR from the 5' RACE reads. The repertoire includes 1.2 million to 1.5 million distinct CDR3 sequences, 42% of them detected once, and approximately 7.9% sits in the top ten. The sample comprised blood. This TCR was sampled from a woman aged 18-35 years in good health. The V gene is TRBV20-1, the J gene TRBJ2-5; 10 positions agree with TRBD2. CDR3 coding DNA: TGCAGTGCACCCACGGCTAGCGGGAGTGGAGAGACCCAGTACTTC. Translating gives CSAPTASGSGETQYF.